This T cell receptor (beta chain) was identified in a study of T cell responses to AZD1222 COVID-19 vaccine. Study-level information: Some second doses came at about 4 weeks and others at about 12 weeks; these were pooled. Regarding the study as a whole: Nearly half of spike-specific TCRs reportedly target unmutated variant regions. With two AZD1222 doses given, Spike-specific TCR breadth and depth both rose. The CD4 TCRs associated with vaccination extended across spike and predominated at 160-218 and 743-854.

Germline loops: CDR1 KGHSH, CDR2 LQKENI. The V and J ends lost 2 bases and 3 bases, in that order; junction bases with no gene match: 0. The CDR3 sequence is 13 residues long. As to this clone: Its antigen is as yet unknown.

Clones were sequenced by immunoSEQ multiplex PCR, and TCRdb holds only the in-frame ones, with some missing. The data show roughly 250,000 clones, more than 85% seen once. The sequences come from peripheral blood, collected on day 0 of AZD1222 vaccination. The chain recombines TRBV18 with TRBJ1-2; 7 bases line up with TRBD1. This receptor was taken from an adult in good health. The CDR3 DNA reads as TGTGCCAGCTCACCAGGACAGGACTATGGCTACACCTTC. It translates to CASSPGQDYGYTF.